The 18 T cell receptor beta chains given below trace back to one sample, sequenced in a study of response to subunit inactivated influenza vaccine. TCRdb recomputed calls from the RT-PCR reads with MiXCR, one row per CDR3 protein. The sample gives roughly 790,000 distinct CDR3 sequences, around 20% of which show up once; roughly a tenth is in the top ten. Sequenced material: PBMCs from blood, taken about 5 days after vaccination. These receptors were obtained from a man aged 50-60 years who received an inactivated influenza vaccine.

This clonotype was observed once. The chain is built from TRBV3-1 and TRBJ2-7; 7 bases line up with TRBD2. This CDR3 is 15 amino acids long. Germline V gene data show CDR1 as LGHDT and CDR2 as YNNKEL (reference sequence). Trimming cost V 0 bases and J 3 bases; bases outside gene matches: 5. The CDR3 loop is CASSQELADYYEQYF. The CDR3 DNA reads as TGTGCCAGCAGCCAAGAGCTAGCGGACTACTACGAGCAGTACTTC.

A few counts support this clonotype. V and J are TRBV7-6 and TRBJ2-5, with TRBD1 matching 7 bases. Germline lookup yields CDR1 SGHVS and CDR2 FNYEAQ. The CDR3 extends over 15 amino acids. V shed 9 bases and J 4 bases; nucleotides not matched to a gene: 14. The CDR3 DNA reads as TGTGCCAGTCTATTACAGGGGTACGGGCGAGAGACCCAGTACTTC. Translated: CASLLQGYGRETQYF.

This clonotype was observed a few times. This chain uses TRBV15 with TRBJ1-1, with D perhaps matching TRBD1 (6 bases). Germline lookup yields CDR1 LNHNV and CDR2 YYDKDF (reference sequence). V lost 3 bases and J lost 6, with 23 bases in between. The CDR3 length is 17 residues. CDR3 amino acids: CATSRARQGPVRAEAFF. CDR3 nucleotide sequence: TGTGCCACCAGCAGGGCGCGGCAGGGGCCCGTTAGGGCTGAAGCTTTCTTT. The variable domain in full, with the rest retrieved from reference TRBV15 and TRBJ1-1, is DAMVIQNPRYQVTQFGKPVTLSCSQTLNHNVMYWYQQKSSQAPKLLFHYYDKDFNNEADTPDNFQSRRPNTSFCFLDIRSPGLGDTAMYLCATSRARQGPVRAEAFFGQGTRLTVV.

This clonotype was counted a few times. The rearrangement joins TRBV20-1 to TRBJ2-1; D ambiguous. This CDR3 comprises 13 residues. Germline loops: CDR1 DFQATT, CDR2 SNEGSKA (reference sequence). With 7 bases removed from V and 7 bases from J, the gap between germline ends came to 17 bases. This CDR3 is CSGTGIKRNEQFF. Here the CDR3 DNA reads TGCAGTGGTACGGGTATCAAGAGGAATGAGCAGTTCTTC.

As DNA, the CDR3 is TGTGCCATCAGTGAGTGGACCGCAAACACCGGGGAGCTGTTTTTT. Translated: CAISEWTANTGELFF. This sequence joins TRBV10-3 and TRBJ2-2; D not certain. V shed 1 base and J shed 2 bases, with 8 bases lying between them. Germline lookup yields CDR1 ENHRY and CDR2 SYGVKD. CDR3 length equals 15 residues.

There are a few counts of this clonotype. The CDR3: CASSDRGDYGYTF. CDR3 DNA sequence: TGTGCCAGCAGTGACAGGGGGGACTATGGCTACACCTTC. The chain links TRBV2 to TRBJ1-2; the match to TRBD1 covers 7 bases. This CDR3 region has 13 residues. With 3 bases clipped from V and 3 bases from J, the junction kept 1 base outside the gene matches. In germline, CDR1 is SNHLY, CDR2 FYNNEI.

This clonotype was seen a few times. J is TRBJ1-1 and V is TRBV4-1; no reliable D call. The V and J ends lost 3 bases and 10 bases respectively, with 21 bases between them. The CDR3 length is 15 residues. The germline CDR1 and CDR2 sequences are MGHRA and YSYEKL. The CDR3 region has the DNA TGCGCCAGCAGCCAGGACTCCACCGGACTCGGGGTAGCTTTCTTT. Its translation: CASSQDSTGLGVAFF.

The gene calls are TRBV6-1 and TRBJ1-5; D is unclear. CDR3 length: 15 residues. Germline assignment: CDR1 MNHNS and CDR2 SASEGT. V was pared by 5 bases and J by 0 bases, with 11 bases between. The CDR3 here is CASSRTIYSNQPQHF. The CDR3 region has the DNA TGTGCCAGCAGTCGTACAATATATAGCAATCAGCCCCAGCATTTT.

Ten or more counts support this clonotype. The V and J genes are TRBV12-3 or TRBV12-4 and TRBJ2-1; D perhaps matches TRBD1 (6 bases). The CDR3 length is 12 residues. Between the trimmed V and J ends, which lost 4 bases and 10 bases, there was a span of 11 bases. In nucleotides, the CDR3 is TGTGCCAGCAGTTCGGGACACCCAGAGCAGTTCTTC. Translation: CASSSGHPEQFF.

The chain is built from TRBV6-5 and TRBJ2-3, with D unresolved. The V gene's germline CDR1 is MNHEY and CDR2 SVGAGI. Trimming removed 0 bases from V and 0 bases from J, with 10 bases in between. The CDR3 is 16 residues long. The CDR3: CASSYSTGRSTDTQYF. The CDR3 DNA reads as TGTGCCAGCAGTTACTCGACCGGGCGAAGCACAGATACGCAGTATTTT.

This clonotype was seen a few times. The rearrangement joins TRBV9 to TRBJ2-1, with a possible D match to TRBD2 (6 bases). This CDR3 region has 15 residues. Germline loops: CDR1 SGDLS, CDR2 YYNGEE. V dropped 3 bases and J dropped 0 bases, with 10 bases sitting between them. Here the CDR3 reads CASSELGGSYNEQFF. The CDR3 DNA reads as TGTGCCAGCAGCGAGCTGGGGGGCTCCTACAATGAGCAGTTCTTC.

DNA of the CDR3: TGTGCCATCAGTGACGCCTCATACTCCTACGAGCAGTACTTC. This translates into CAISDASYSYEQYF. The rearrangement links TRBV10-3 to TRBJ2-7; no firm D call. The CDR3 spans 14 residues. V shed 3 bases and J shed 0 bases, with 9 bases lying between them. Looked up from germline, CDR1 is ENHRY and CDR2 is SYGVKD.

The V call is TRBV9, the J call TRBJ2-1, with 8 bases fitting TRBD1. Trimming at V came to 3 bases and at J to 1 base, leaving 6 bases not matched to a gene. Germline V lookup: CDR1 SGDLS, CDR2 YYNGEE. The CDR3 spans 16 residues. The CDR3 here is CASSAGTGISYNEQFF. CDR3 coding DNA: TGTGCCAGCAGCGCCGGGACAGGAATTTCCTACAATGAGCAGTTCTTC.

This clonotype showed up just a few times. This chain joins TRBV24-1 and TRBJ2-7; TRBD1 agrees at 11 bases. This CDR3 region has 15 residues. V lost 3 bases, J lost 5 bases, and 5 bases stayed unmatched. CDR1 is KGHDR, CDR2 SFDVKD, per germline. CDR3 in DNA: TGTGCCACCAGTGATCGATGGACAGGGGGCGACGAGCAGTACTTC. It yields the protein CATSDRWTGGDEQYF.

The chain has TRBV9 and TRBJ2-2, with D possibly matching TRBD1 (5 bases). Germline lookup yields CDR1 SGDLS and CDR2 YYNGEE. The CDR3 runs 15 residues. V dropped 5 bases and J dropped 1 base, with 12 bases sitting between them. In DNA form, the CDR3 reads TGTGCCAGCAGTAGACAGCCAGTGAACACCGGGGAGCTGTTTTTT. It is translated as CASSRQPVNTGELFF.

This chain joins TRBV20-1 and TRBJ2-3; 8 bases match TRBD1. The CDR3 runs to 15 residues. Germline V CDR1 and CDR2: DFQATT, SNEGSKA (reference sequence). The V and J ends lost 1 base and 3 bases, in that order; junction bases with no gene match: 6. CDR3 in amino acids: CSARAMTGATDTQYF. CDR3 bases: TGCAGTGCTAGAGCCATGACAGGGGCGACAGATACGCAGTATTTT.

Only a few counts were recorded for this clonotype. The chain employs TRBV27 and TRBJ2-7; 7 bases match TRBD1. The CDR3 has 11 residues. Germline V gene lookup returns CDR1 MNHEY and CDR2 SMNVEV (reference sequence). Trimming cost V 5 bases and J 6 bases; bases outside gene matches: 1. The CDR3 protein is CASSTGAEQYF. DNA of the CDR3: TGTGCCAGCAGTACAGGGGCCGAGCAGTACTTC.

The chain is built from TRBV4-1 and TRBJ2-7, with D possibly TRBD1 on 5 matching bases. Germline loops: CDR1 MGHRA, CDR2 YSYEKL. V was clipped by 8 bases and J by 2 bases, with 13 bases between them. This CDR3 has 13 amino acids. The CDR3 loop reads CASSMTATYEQYF. The CDR3 nucleotides read TGCGCCAGCTCGATGACAGCAACCTACGAGCAGTACTTC.